Listed here are 13 T cell receptor beta chains from one sample, sequenced in a study of regulatory T cells in long-lasting Graves disease. For TCR beta, libraries came from iRepertoire HTBI primers and Arm-PCR of CDR3 regions. MiXCR, run by TCRdb on the multiplex PCR reads, gives a single entry per CDR3 protein. The table lists around 400,000 distinct CDR3 sequences, roughly 24% of them singletons. The time point here: persistent/refractory GD, antithyroid drugs over 5 years with positive TRAb. Isolated PBMC RNA provided the starting material for the TCR library. The specimen comprised peripheral blood mononuclear cells (PBMCs), sampled when the disease was refractory, from a patient treated with antithyroid drugs. The receptors were sampled from a woman aged 40 to 50 with Graves disease.

This clonotype has a single count. This chain links TRBV5-1 with TRBJ2-3; no clear D gene. CDR1 SGHRS and CDR2 YFSETQ come from the germline V gene. The CDR3 totals 12 residues. Between the trimmed V and J ends, which lost 0 bases and 6 bases, there was a span of 5 bases. The CDR3 DNA follows: TGCGCCAGCAGCTTGGAGTCTGATACGCAGTATTTT. This encodes CASSLESDTQYF. Using reference TRBV5-1 and TRBJ2-3 for the parts outside the CDR3, the full variable domain is KAGVTQTPRYLIKTRGQQVTLSCSPISGHRSVSWYQQTPGQGLQFLFEYFSETQRNKGNFPGRFSGRQFSNSRSEMNVSTLELGDSALYLCASSLESDTQYFGPGTRLTVL.

The chain combines TRBV6-2 or TRBV6-3 with TRBJ2-5, with unresolved D. V was pared by 0 bases and J by 5 bases, with 13 bases between. The V gene's germline CDR1 is MNHEY and CDR2 SVGEGT. The CDR3 is 15 amino acids. The CDR3 loop is CASSYSIDGRETQYF. The CDR3 coding sequence is TGTGCCAGCAGTTACTCGATAGACGGTCGGGAGACCCAGTACTTC.

This clonotype was counted at least ten times. J is TRBJ1-5 and V is TRBV28, with a possible D match to TRBD1 (5 bases). CDR1 and CDR2 from the germline V gene are MDHEN and SYDVKM. The CDR3 runs to 15 residues. V was shortened by 10 bases and J by 0 bases, with 16 bases between the two germline ends. Here the CDR3 reads CATKFGTVSNQPQHF. The DNA for the CDR3 is TGTGCCACCAAGTTTGGGACGGTTAGCAATCAGCCCCAGCATTTT.

The J gene is TRBJ1-6, the V gene TRBV6-1; D not resolved. The CDR3 length is 14 residues. Per germline, CDR1 MNHNS and CDR2 SASEGT. Trimming cost V 5 bases and J 9 bases, with 14 bases left between them. CDR3 nucleotides: TGTGCCAGCAGTCTTGCAAGCTGGGGTTCACCCCTCCACTTT. This gives the protein CASSLASWGSPLHF.

This clonotype was detected only a few times. The chain has TRBV7-2 and TRBJ2-5; 11 positions match TRBD2. The CDR3 is made up of 15 amino acids. J was trimmed by 7 bases and V by 5 bases; bases with no gene match: 9. Germline V gives CDR1 SGHTA, CDR2 FQGNSA. The chain's CDR3 is CASSAGTSGGRTQYF. DNA of the CDR3: TGTGCCAGCAGCGCCGGGACTAGCGGAGGGAGGACCCAGTACTTC.

This chain links TRBV5-1 with TRBJ2-1; 10 nucleotides agree with TRBD2. This CDR3 has 15 amino acids. J gave up 5 bases and V 4 bases, and 6 bases lay outside the gene matches. From germline, CDR1 is SGHRS and CDR2 YFSETQ. The CDR3 spells CASSGGLATNNEQFF. The CDR3 region has the DNA TGCGCCAGCAGCGGGGGACTAGCGACGAACAATGAGCAGTTCTTC. Full variable domain (remainder filled in from reference TRBV5-1 and TRBJ2-1): KAGVTQTPRYLIKTRGQQVTLSCSPISGHRSVSWYQQTPGQGLQFLFEYFSETQRNKGNFPGRFSGRQFSNSRSEMNVSTLELGDSALYLCASSGGLATNNEQFFGPGTRLTVL.

The rearrangement joins TRBV6-4 to TRBJ2-1, with 10 bases lining up with TRBD2. Trimming cost V 5 bases and J 8 bases; bases outside gene matches: 6. CDR3 size: 14 residues. The germline V gene has CDR1 MRHNA and CDR2 SNTAGT. The CDR3 is CASSYLAGVDEQFF. The CDR3 DNA follows: TGTGCCAGCAGTTACCTAGCGGGAGTGGATGAGCAGTTCTTC.

This clonotype was seen a few times. The genes are TRBV7-8 and TRBJ2-7; 7 nucleotides align to TRBD2. The germline gives CDR1 SGHVS, CDR2 FQNEAQ. The junction had 9 bases not matched to a gene; V was cut back by 4 bases and J by 0 bases. The CDR3 totals 16 residues. The CDR3 region has the DNA TGTGCCAGCAGCTCCCGGCTGGCGGGGGACTCCTACGAGCAGTACTTC. Translated: CASSSRLAGDSYEQYF.

J is TRBJ2-1 and V is TRBV6-2 or TRBV6-3, with 12 bases matching TRBD1. Germline V gives CDR1 MNHEY, CDR2 SVGEGT. J lost 6 bases, V lost 2 bases, and 2 bases had no gene match. CDR3 length: 15 residues. The CDR3 protein is CASSYRDRGPNEQFF. The DNA for the CDR3 is TGTGCCAGCAGTTACCGGGACAGGGGGCCCAATGAGCAGTTCTTC.

V usage is TRBV13 and J usage is TRBJ2-7; D perhaps matches TRBD2 (5 bases). Trimming took off 5 bases at V and 7 bases at J, with 12 bases between the two ends. Per germline, CDR1 PRHDT and CDR2 FYEKMQ (reference sequence). This CDR3 region has 12 residues. The CDR3 reads CASSPPSGEQYF. The CDR3 nucleotides are TGTGCCAGCAGCCCCCCTTCGGGGGAGCAGTACTTC. The variable domain in full, with the rest retrieved from reference TRBV13 and TRBJ2-7, is AAGVIQSPRHLIKEKRETATLKCYPIPRHDTVYWYQQGPGQDPQFLISFYEKMQSDKGSIPDRFSAQQFSDYHSELNMSSLELGDSALYFCASSPPSGEQYFGPGTRLTVT.

This clonotype was observed many times. This chain connects TRBV6-1 to TRBJ1-1, with D perhaps matching TRBD1 (6 bases). V was trimmed by 8 bases and J by 5 bases, leaving 18 bases between them. This CDR3 comprises 14 residues. The V gene's germline CDR1 is MNHNS and CDR2 SASEGT. The CDR3 DNA reads as TGTGCCAGCGTTTCTATGAGGGGGGCAACTGAAGCTTTCTTT. It encodes CASVSMRGATEAFF.

This chain joins TRBV9 and TRBJ1-1, with D tentatively TRBD1 (5 bases). Deletions cut 4 bases from V and 3 bases from J, with 13 bases between. Germline assignment: CDR1 SGDLS and CDR2 YYNGEE. The CDR3 runs to 14 residues. The CDR3 here is CASSPGGSDTEAFF. In DNA form, the CDR3 reads TGTGCCAGCAGCCCGGGGGGATCGGACACTGAAGCTTTCTTT. Full variable domain (remainder filled in from reference TRBV9 and TRBJ1-1): DSGVTQTPKHLITATGQRVTLRCSPRSGDLSVYWYQQSLDQGLQFLIQYYNGEERAKGNILERFSAQQFPDLHSELNLSSLELGDSALYFCASSPGGSDTEAFFGQGTRLTVV.

In this sample, this clonotype turned up many times. The chain uses TRBV12-3 or TRBV12-4 and TRBJ1-5, with D perhaps matching TRBD1 (6 bases). The CDR3 sequence is 17 residues long. Trimming removed 4 bases from V and 2 bases from J, with 18 bases in between. The DNA of the CDR3 is TGTGCCAGCAGTTCAGACAGGACGAGAGCGGGCAATCAGCCCCAGCATTTT. Encoded protein: CASSSDRTRAGNQPQHF.